The clone carrying this T cell receptor beta chain was detected only once. CDR3 length: 15 amino acids. The V and J ends lost 2 bases and 1 base respectively, with 11 bases between them. The V gene's germline CDR1 is SGHVS and CDR2 FQNEAQ. 60 Vbeta and 13 Jbeta primers were used in PCR. Only in-frame clones appear in the TCRdb table, and some are missing; sequencing was by immunoSEQ multiplex PCR. The sample carries under 55,000 clones, roughly 75% recorded once. This entry comes from a study of cytomegalovirus exposure and HLA in healthy donors. Sequencing was done on a sample of PBMCs. The sequence was obtained from a young man in good health and CMV-seropositive. V is TRBV7-8 and J is TRBJ1-1; D is uncertain. CDR3 amino acids: CASSLLGSSNTEAFF. CDR3 sequence (DNA): TGTGCCAGCAGCTTATTGGGGAGTTCGAACACTGAAGCTTTCTTT.